The text below deals with one T cell receptor (beta chain). Its antigen is unidentified. This CDR3 spans 14 amino acids. Germline V gene lookup returns CDR1 SGHKS and CDR2 YYEKEE (reference sequence). Trimming cost V 4 bases and J 7 bases, with 15 bases left between them. This sample is part of a study of OX40 agonist ivuxolimab in advanced cancers. For the study at large: Administration of intravenous ivuxolimab to patients occurred every 2 weeks at 0.01 to 10 mg/kg. Participants averaged about 60 years of age (range 23 to 79) and were roughly 83% male.

Libraries were prepared by immunoSEQ multiplex PCR; TCRdb keeps only in-frame clonotypes and omits some of them. The data hold tens of thousands of clones, with under 95% observed a single time. Study results and caveats: Both blood CD4+ and CD8+ T cells showed clonal growth by week 6 at 0.1 to 3.0 mg/kg. On average, a greater number of expanded clones characterised CD8+ T cells relative to CD4+.

Source: CD4+ or CD8+ T cells sorted from blood, taken in a trial of the OX40 agonist ivuxolimab. The chain links TRBV5-5 to TRBJ2-1, with D perhaps given as TRBD1 or TRBD2 (6 bases each). The TCR comes from an adult with an advanced solid tumor such as melanoma, head and neck, liver or kidney cancer. DNA of the CDR3: TGTGCCAGCAGCCTCGGAAGGGGGGTTAATGAGCAGTTCTTC. Its protein is CASSLGRGVNEQFF.